The clone carrying this T cell receptor beta chain showed up just a few times. The antigen is not known. The data were obtained in a study of human T cells and chemical hapten exposure. The CDR3 has 15 amino acids. Trimming removed 1 base at V and 3 bases at J, with 13 bases between. The germline gives CDR1 SGHAT, CDR2 FQDESV (reference sequence). Time point in this sample: patch test 2, 6 weeks after DPC sensitization. Treatment given: therapeutic diphenylcyclopropenone sensitization with weekly scalp DPC. Via MiXCR, TCRdb re-called the RACE reads, giving one row per CDR3 protein. The sample includes just over 350,000 distinct CDR3 sequences, just under 6.5% of them seen just once. General study findings and limits: It was expanded TCRs that formed significantly more large CDR3 similarity clusters than controls did.

This material consisted of whole blood, taken in connection with sensitization to the hapten diphenylcyclopropenone (DPC). The TCR was taken from a woman under 30 with alopecia areata. Some clones in this sample may be carry-over from other donors' samples. This rearrangement joins TRBV11-1 to TRBJ2-7, with a possible D match to TRBD1 (5 bases). Here the CDR3 DNA reads TGTGCCAGCAGCTTAGAGGCAGGGAATATCTACGAGCAGTACTTC. Translated: CASSLEAGNIYEQYF.